These T cell receptor beta chains were read from a single sample in a study of control samples from healthy donors and cancer patients. Some clones are missing from TCRdb's copy, which holds only in-frame ones; the method was immunoSEQ multiplex PCR. This table holds about 170,000 clones, 93% found once. Input material: blood. The receptors were sampled from a woman aged 55-69 years in good health. The CDR3 runs from the conserved cysteine through the conserved F or W. Each record gives: D gene, J gene, clone size, V gene, CDR3 protein, CDR3 DNA. D genes are given only for firm matches. Size tells how often a clone was seen (once, few, many) or the class of an expanded clone, and some rows leave it out.

TRBD2	TRBJ2-2	.	TRBV11-2	CASSQRGPSGGGTGELFF	TGTGCCAGCAGCCAGAGGGGCCCTAGCGGGGGGGGCACCGGGGAGCTGTTTTTT
TRBD1	TRBJ2-3	once	TRBV3-1/TRBV3-2	CASSTGQTSTDTQYF	TGTGCCAGCAGCACGGGACAGACTAGCACAGATACGCAGTATTTT
.	TRBJ1-2	once	TRBV30	CAWSGGVYGYTF	TGTGCCTGGAGTGGGGGCGTCTATGGCTACACCTTC
TRBD1	TRBJ1-2	.	TRBV5-6	CASSSALEKQGVNYGYTF	TGTGCCAGCAGCTCGGCGTTAGAGAAACAGGGGGTCAACTATGGCTACACCTTC
.	TRBJ1-1	few	TRBV5-4	CASSSKGVGEAFF	TGTGCCAGCAGCTCCAAGGGGGTCGGGGAAGCTTTCTTT
TRBD1	TRBJ2-2	.	TRBV18	CASSPPLGTGNTGELFF	TGTGCCAGCTCACCACCTCTGGGGACAGGGAACACCGGGGAGCTGTTTTTT
.	TRBJ1-3	.	TRBV19	CASTRQVSGNTIYF	TGTGCCAGTACCCGACAGGTCTCTGGAAACACCATATATTTT
.	TRBJ1-5	.	TRBV18	CASSQNTGSVDQPQHF	TGTGCCAGCTCACAGAATACCGGTTCCGTCGATCAGCCCCAGCATTTT
.	TRBJ1-2	.	TRBV5-1	CASSLAEGYGYTF	TGCGCCAGCAGCTTGGCCGAGGGCTATGGCTACACCTTC
.	TRBJ2-2	once	TRBV5-4	CASSLNPSTGELFF	TGTGCCAGCAGCTTAAACCCTAGCACCGGGGAGCTGTTTTTT
.	TRBJ1-6	.	TRBV2	CASTARSSYNSPLHF	TGTGCCAGTACTGCCCGGAGCTCCTATAATTCACCCCTCCACTTT
TRBD2	TRBJ2-3	.	TRBV18	CASSPTYASGGSTDTQYF	TGTGCCAGCTCACCAACGTACGCTAGCGGAGGTAGCACAGATACGCAGTATTTT
.	TRBJ2-5	.	TRBV6-5	CASSYSLAQQETQYF	TGTGCCAGCAGTTACTCGCTAGCTCAACAAGAGACCCAGTACTTC
TRBD2	TRBJ2-5	.	TRBV5-1	CASSPGLDGWETQYF	TGCGCCAGCAGCCCTGGACTAGATGGCTGGGAGACCCAGTACTTC
.	TRBJ2-2	.	TRBV4-3	CASSQDQDMGTGELFF	TGCGCCAGCAGCCAAGATCAGGACATGGGGACCGGGGAGCTGTTTTTT
.	TRBJ1-6	.	TRBV9	CASSPRQINSPLHF	TGTGCCAGCAGCCCAAGACAGATTAATTCACCCCTCCACTTT
.	TRBJ2-7	.	TRBV5-6	CASSLGQVYEQYF	TGTGCCAGCAGCTTGGGACAGGTCTACGAGCAGTACTTC
.	TRBJ1-2	.	TRBV6-6	CASKAVTNYGYTF	TGTGCCAGCAAGGCAGTCACTAACTATGGCTACACCTTC
TRBD2	TRBJ2-3	.	TRBV5-8	CASSSLAGGLTDTQYF	TGTGCCAGCAGCTCCTTAGCGGGGGGGCTCACAGATACGCAGTATTTT
.	TRBJ1-5	.	TRBV7-2	CASSLEYNQPQHF	TGTGCCAGCAGCTTAGAGTATAATCAGCCCCAGCATTTT
.	TRBJ1-2	once	TRBV3-1/TRBV3-2	CASSQGWYGYTF	TGTGCCAGCAGCCAGGGGTGGTATGGCTACACCTTC
TRBD2	TRBJ2-3	few	TRBV4-2	CASSQVRGGSDTQYF	TGTGCCAGCAGCCAAGTGCGGGGGGGATCAGATACGCAGTATTTT
.	TRBJ1-4	.	TRBV6-1	CASSEASGGSEKLFF	TGTGCCAGCAGTGAAGCGTCGGGGGGGAGTGAAAAACTGTTTTTT
.	TRBJ1-5	.	TRBV3-1/TRBV3-2	CASSQAGPLQPQHF	TGTGCCAGCAGCCAAGCGGGGCCTTTGCAGCCCCAGCATTTT
TRBD1	TRBJ1-1	.	TRBV27	CASSSYKTGGYDQNTEAFF	TGTGCCAGCAGTTCCTATAAGACAGGGGGATACGATCAGAACACTGAAGCTTTCTTT
.	TRBJ1-2	.	TRBV12-3/TRBV12-4	CASSSGHYGYTF	TGTGCCAGCAGTTCGGGGCACTATGGCTACACCTTC
.	TRBJ2-1	once	TRBV14	CASSPFLDAHYNEQFF	TGTGCCAGCAGCCCCTTCCTAGACGCTCACTACAATGAGCAGTTCTTC
.	TRBJ1-2	.	TRBV19	CATHRGTYGYTF	TGTGCCACCCACCGGGGGACCTATGGCTACACCTTC
.	TRBJ1-3	.	TRBV25-1	CASSELGRNSGNTIYF	TGTGCCAGCAGTGAGTTGGGACGGAACTCTGGAAACACCATATATTTT
.	TRBJ1-6	.	TRBV5-1	CASSLESVNSPLHF	TGCGCCAGCAGCTTGGAGTCGGTGAATTCACCCCTCCACTTT
.	TRBJ1-5	.	TRBV7-2	CASSLAWTQPQHF	TGTGCCAGCAGTCTAGCATGGACTCAGCCCCAGCATTTT
.	TRBJ2-3	.	TRBV7-3	CASSPHQSTDTQYF	TGTGCCAGCAGCCCCCACCAAAGCACAGATACGCAGTATTTT